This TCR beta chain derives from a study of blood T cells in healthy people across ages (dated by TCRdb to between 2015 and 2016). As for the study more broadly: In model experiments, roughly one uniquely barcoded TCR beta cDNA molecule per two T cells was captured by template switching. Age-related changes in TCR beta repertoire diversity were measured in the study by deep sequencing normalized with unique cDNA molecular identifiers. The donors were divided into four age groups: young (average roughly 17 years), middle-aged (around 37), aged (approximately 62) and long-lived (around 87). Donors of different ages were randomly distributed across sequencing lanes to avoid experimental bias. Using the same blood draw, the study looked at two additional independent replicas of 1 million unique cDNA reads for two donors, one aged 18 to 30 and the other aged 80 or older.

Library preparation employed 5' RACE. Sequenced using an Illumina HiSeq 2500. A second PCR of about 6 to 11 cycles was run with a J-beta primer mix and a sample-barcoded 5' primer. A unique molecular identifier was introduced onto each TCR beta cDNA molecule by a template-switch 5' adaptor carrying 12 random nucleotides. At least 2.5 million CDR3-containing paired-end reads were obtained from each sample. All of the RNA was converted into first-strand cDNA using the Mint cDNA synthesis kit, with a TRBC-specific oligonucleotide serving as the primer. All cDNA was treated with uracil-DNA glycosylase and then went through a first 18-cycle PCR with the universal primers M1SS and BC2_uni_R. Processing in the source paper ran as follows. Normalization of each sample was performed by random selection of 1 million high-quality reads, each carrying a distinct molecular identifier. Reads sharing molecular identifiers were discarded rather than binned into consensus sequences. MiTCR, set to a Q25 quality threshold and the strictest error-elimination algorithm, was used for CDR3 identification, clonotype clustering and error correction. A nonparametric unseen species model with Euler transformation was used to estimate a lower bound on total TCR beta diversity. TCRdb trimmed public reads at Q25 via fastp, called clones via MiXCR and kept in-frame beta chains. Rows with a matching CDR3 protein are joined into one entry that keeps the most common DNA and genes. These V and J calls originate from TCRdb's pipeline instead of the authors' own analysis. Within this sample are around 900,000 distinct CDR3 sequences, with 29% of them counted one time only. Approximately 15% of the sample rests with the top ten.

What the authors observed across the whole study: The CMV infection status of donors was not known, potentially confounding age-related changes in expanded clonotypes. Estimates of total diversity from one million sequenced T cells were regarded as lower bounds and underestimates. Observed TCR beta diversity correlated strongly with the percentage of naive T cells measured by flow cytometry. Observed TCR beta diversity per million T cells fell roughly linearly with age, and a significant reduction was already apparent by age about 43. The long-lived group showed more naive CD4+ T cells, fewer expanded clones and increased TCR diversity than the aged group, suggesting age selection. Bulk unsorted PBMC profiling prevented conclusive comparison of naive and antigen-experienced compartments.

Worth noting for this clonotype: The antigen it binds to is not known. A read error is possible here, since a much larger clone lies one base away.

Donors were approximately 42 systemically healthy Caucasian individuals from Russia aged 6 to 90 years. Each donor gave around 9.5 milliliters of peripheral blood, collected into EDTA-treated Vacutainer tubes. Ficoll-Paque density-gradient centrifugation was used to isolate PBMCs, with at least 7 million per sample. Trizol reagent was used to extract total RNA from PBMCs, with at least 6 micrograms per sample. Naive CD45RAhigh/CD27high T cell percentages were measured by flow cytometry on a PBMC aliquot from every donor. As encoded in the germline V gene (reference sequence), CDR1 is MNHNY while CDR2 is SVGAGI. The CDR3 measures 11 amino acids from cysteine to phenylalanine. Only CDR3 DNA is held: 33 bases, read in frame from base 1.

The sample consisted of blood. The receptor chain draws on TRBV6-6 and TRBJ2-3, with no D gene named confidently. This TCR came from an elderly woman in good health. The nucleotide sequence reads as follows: TGTACCAGCAGTAACATCGCAGTACAGTATTTT. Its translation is CTSSNIAVQYF.